This T cell receptor (beta chain) was identified in a study of blood T cells in healthy people across ages. Background on the study: About one barcoded beta molecule was captured per two T cells (by template switching).

Overall study findings and caveats: Leaving the PBMCs unsorted stopped any conclusive comparison of naive versus antigen-experienced cells. The study found more naive CD4+ cells and higher diversity in long-lived than aged donors.

The extraction recovered at least 5.5 micrograms of total RNA per sample. A note on this clonotype: Its antigen remains unknown.

With a J-beta primer mix and a sample-barcoded 5' primer, a second PCR ran about 7 to 12 cycles. A single record per CDR3 protein comes from TCRdb applying MiXCR to the 5' RACE reads. The sample has 1.8 million or so distinct CDR3 sequences; 30% to 40% are singletons. The CDR3 has 15 amino acids. The germline V gene encodes CDR1 DFQATT and CDR2 SNEGSKA (reference sequence). V gave up 1 base and J gave up 1 base, with 13 bases separating them. The receptor was isolated from a human donor in good health. The rearrangement links TRBV20-1 to TRBJ1-1; D remains ambiguous. Sequencing was done on a sample of blood. The DNA of the CDR3 is TGCAGTGCTAGAGGGAGTGAGAGGCAGAACACTGAAGCTTTCTTT. It yields the protein CSARGSERQNTEAFF.